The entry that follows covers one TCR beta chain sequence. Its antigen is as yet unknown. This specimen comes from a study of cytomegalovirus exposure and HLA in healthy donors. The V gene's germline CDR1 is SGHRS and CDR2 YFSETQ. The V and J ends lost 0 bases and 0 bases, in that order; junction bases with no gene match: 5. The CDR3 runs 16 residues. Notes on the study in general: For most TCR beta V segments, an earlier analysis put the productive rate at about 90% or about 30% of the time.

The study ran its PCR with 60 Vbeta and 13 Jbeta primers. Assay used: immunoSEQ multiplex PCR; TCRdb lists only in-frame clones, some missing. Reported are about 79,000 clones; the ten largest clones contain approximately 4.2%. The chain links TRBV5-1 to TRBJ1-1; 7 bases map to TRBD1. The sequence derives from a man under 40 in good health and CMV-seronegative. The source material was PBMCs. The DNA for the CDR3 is TGCGCCAGCAGCTTGGCGCAGGGGGGACTGAACACTGAAGCTTTCTTT. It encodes CASSLAQGGLNTEAFF.